These 4 T cell receptor beta chains originate from one sample sequenced in a study of molecular identifiers for immune sequencing clone quantification. A single record per CDR3 protein comes from TCRdb applying MiXCR to the PCR reads. The table lists under 600,000 distinct CDR3 sequences, about 22% of them singletons. Sequences were obtained from naive CD8+ T cells from blood, with Jurkat cell RNA spiked in. Subset: FACS-sorted CD8+CD4-CCR7+CD45RA+ naive T cells. All receptors come from a human donor in good health. Some libraries in this study had Jurkat cell RNA spiked in.

The chain couples TRBV14 to TRBJ2-1; 9 bases are shared with TRBD2. Germline V lookup: CDR1 SGHDN, CDR2 FVKESK. V was clipped by 0 bases and J by 8 bases; unmatched bases: 5. The CDR3 spans 15 residues. This CDR3 is CASSQERGGYYEQFF. The CDR3 DNA is TGTGCCAGCAGCCAAGAGCGGGGGGGATACTATGAGCAGTTCTTC.

The table lists this clonotype with a few counts. The chain joins TRBV12-3 or TRBV12-4 to TRBJ2-2; D remains unclear. V lost 5 bases and J 1 base, leaving 14 bases between the germline ends. The CDR3 extends over 16 amino acids. The CDR3: CASSEATGWNTGELFF. The CDR3 DNA is TGTGCCAGCAGTGAAGCTACCGGATGGAACACCGGGGAGCTGTTTTTT.

The chain joins TRBV19 to TRBJ2-2; 7 nucleotides match TRBD1. The trim removed 3 bases at V and 4 bases at J, leaving 8 bases unmatched. CDR1 and CDR2 (germline): LNHDA, SQIVND (reference sequence). The CDR3 spans 16 residues. DNA of the CDR3: TGTGCCAGTAGTATGGTGGACAGGTCGGGCACCGGGGAGCTGTTTTTT. This gives the protein CASSMVDRSGTGELFF.

Ten or more counts support this clonotype. The chain has TRBV6-2 or TRBV6-3 and TRBJ1-1; 7 nucleotides match TRBD1. The CDR3 contains 13 residues. Germline V gives CDR1 MNHEY, CDR2 SVGEGT. The J segment lost 6 bases and the V segment lost 4 bases, leaving 5 bases of the junction unmatched. For the CDR3, the DNA is TGTGCCAGCAGTTTCAGGGGGACGGCTGAAGCTTTCTTT. The encoded protein is CASSFRGTAEAFF.